This is a list of T cell receptor beta chains from one sample in a study of T cell responses to AZD1222 COVID-19 vaccine. TCRdb's table, derived via immunoSEQ multiplex PCR, lists solely in-frame clones and lacks some. The data contain 150,000 or so clones, about 88% of them singletons. The sample was peripheral blood, taken on day 0 of AZD1222 vaccination. These receptors originate from an adult in good health. Each CDR3 is given with its conserved first and last residue. The D gene is left open where the match is weak.

d_gene | v_gene | CDR3aa
. | TRBV18 | CASSPLNNEQFF
. | TRBV4-1 | CASSQGVGACRYSNQPQHF
. | TRBV5-1 | CASSLMLSVTSSYEQYF
. | TRBV6-5 | CASSYDGRSSNYGYTF
. | TRBV5-5 | CASSSGAPRELFF
. | TRBV6-2/TRBV6-3 | CASSVTGANTEAFF
. | TRBV14 | CASSQRLSTDTQYF
TRBD1 | TRBV6-5 | CASSQGTGSYEQYF
. | TRBV28 | CASWSSEDSGMGYTF
TRBD2 | TRBV19 | CASSSTSGDTDTQYF
. | TRBV10-3 | CAISGRQYEQFF
TRBD1 | TRBV7-2 | CASSLGVGQENEKLFF
. | TRBV15 | CATSRDVRGQETQYF
TRBD2 | TRBV7-2 | CASTPGGGVNYEQYF
. | TRBV27 | CASTSGIGDTEAFF
. | TRBV2 | CASSGTVNSPLHF
. | TRBV21-1 | CASSKEGGLEKYEQYF
. | TRBV9 | CASSVDPGGQNNEQFF
. | TRBV18 | CASSAWTANTGELFF
TRBD1 | TRBV6-5 | CASSSHRDRASYEQYF
. | TRBV6-6 | CASSVVSSSGNTIYF
. | TRBV7-3 | CASSFTGGPNEQFF
TRBD2 | TRBV25-1 | CASSDPAGGSTDTQYF
. | TRBV7-2 | CASSSGSRSNQPQHF
TRBD1 | TRBV9 | CASSAQGAGYYGYTF
. | TRBV7-3 | CASSPRTGVGYEQYF
. | TRBV7-2 | CASSFGGGGESTIYF
TRBD1 | TRBV5-1 | CASSLGQGALKSTDTQYF